The 19 T cell receptor beta chains given below trace back to one sample, sequenced in a study of blood T cell repertoires in COVID-19 (TCRdb year 2020). The library was obtained by the immunoSEQ multiplex PCR assay. Not all clones reach the TCRdb copy of this immuneACCESS table, which keeps in-frame sequences only. Checked studies attribute under half of the gap to unresolved V genes and leave the rest unexplained. The sample data list hundreds of thousands of clones, and 70% to 90% of these were observed just once. In total, the top ten clones hold roughly 1.2% of the sample. The sample comprised PBMCs or T cells enriched from blood (not recorded which). The receptors shown here come from a woman aged 40 to 50 with acute COVID-19.

This chain joins TRBV3-1 (or the pseudogene TRBV3-2) and TRBJ1-3; no clear D gene. Trimming took off 0 bases at V and 1 base at J, with 16 bases between the two ends. Germline V lookup: CDR1 LGHDT, CDR2 YNNKEL (reference sequence). This CDR3 has 18 residues. Here the CDR3 DNA reads TGTGCCAGCAGCCAAGATATCCCGGCGGATCTGTCTGGAAACACCATATATTTT. The encoded protein is CASSQDIPADLSGNTIYF.

This clone has just one count. The V gene is TRBV7-8, the J gene TRBJ1-2, with 12 bases lining up with TRBD1. Trimming cost V 0 bases and J 5 bases; bases outside gene matches: 7. Germline V gene data show CDR1 as SGHVS and CDR2 as FQNEAQ. The CDR3 covers 17 residues. As DNA, the CDR3 is TGTGCCAGCAGCTTAGCGGGGACAGGGGGCCTTTCATATGGCTACACCTTC. Translation gives CASSLAGTGGLSYGYTF.

This clone was found once. The gene calls are TRBV10-1 and TRBJ2-3; D remains unclear. V lost 3 bases, J lost 0 bases, and 7 bases lay in between. This CDR3 is 14 amino acids long. Germline values: CDR1 WNHNN, CDR2 SYGVQD (reference sequence). CDR3 DNA: TGCGCCAGCAGTGACGGTCAAAGCACAGATACGCAGTATTTT. This gives the protein CASSDGQSTDTQYF.

The chain is built from TRBV6-1 and TRBJ2-7; 12 bases map to TRBD1. J lost 6 bases, V lost 0 bases, and 3 bases had no gene match. Germline V gene lookup returns CDR1 MNHNS and CDR2 SASEGT. The CDR3 has 15 amino acids. The CDR3 DNA is TGTGCCAGCAGTGAAGCCGGGACAGGGGGCCTCGAGCAGTACTTC. It specifies CASSEAGTGGLEQYF.

The chain uses TRBV11-2 and TRBJ1-5; 8 bases are shared with TRBD1. The V segment lost 5 bases and the J segment 3 bases; nucleotides outside the gene matches: 9. This CDR3 region has 16 residues. Germline V lookup: CDR1 SGHAT, CDR2 FQNNGV. CDR3 sequence: CASSRRGQANNQPQHF. In nucleotides, the CDR3 is TGTGCCAGCAGCCGAAGGGGACAGGCGAACAATCAGCCCCAGCATTTT. The whole variable domain, remainder taken from reference TRBV11-2 and TRBJ1-5, is EAGVAQSPRYKIIEKRQSVAFWCNPISGHATLYWYQQILGQGPKLLIQFQNNGVVDDSQLPKDRFSAERLKGVDSTLKIQPAKLEDSAVYLCASSRRGQANNQPQHFGDGTRLSIL.

This clone showed up just once. The chain recombines TRBV2 with TRBJ1-5; 9 bases are a match to TRBD1. V shed 6 bases, J shed 8 bases, and the junction held 8 bases outside the gene matches. Germline loops: CDR1 SNHLY, CDR2 FYNNEI. The CDR3 contains 14 residues. CDR3 in DNA: TGTGCCAGCAGCCAAGGGACAGGGACGGAGCCCCAGCATTTT. Residues: CASSQGTGTEPQHF.

The CDR3 bases are TGTGCCAGCAGCGCCTACAATGAGCAGTTCTTC. This translates into CASSAYNEQFF. The chain has TRBV2 and TRBJ2-1, with unresolved D. The CDR3 totals 11 residues. In germline, CDR1 is SNHLY, CDR2 FYNNEI. V was pared by 6 bases and J by 2 bases, with 2 bases between.

This chain links TRBV19 with TRBJ1-5, with 8 nucleotides matching TRBD1. This CDR3 comprises 16 residues. The V gene's germline CDR1 is LNHDA and CDR2 SQIVND (reference sequence). J gave up 0 bases and V 1 base, and 2 bases lay outside the gene matches. The CDR3 here is CASSIGGQGSNQPQHF. The DNA of the CDR3 is TGTGCCAGTAGTATAGGAGGACAGGGTAGCAATCAGCCCCAGCATTTT.

This sequence joins TRBV19 and TRBJ2-5; D ambiguous. Trimming pared 3 bases from V and 2 bases from J, leaving 7 bases between. The CDR3 contains 13 residues. Germline loops: CDR1 LNHDA, CDR2 SQIVND (reference sequence). The CDR3 loop is CASSILKQETQYF. The CDR3 DNA reads TGTGCCAGTAGTATTCTAAAACAAGAGACCCAGTACTTC.

This clone is a singleton in its sample. The V and J genes are TRBV15 and TRBJ2-7, with 7 bases aligning to TRBD2. The CDR3 spans 12 residues. Germline CDR1 is LNHNV and CDR2 is YYDKDF (reference sequence). Trimming removed 8 bases from V and 5 bases from J; junction bases left unmatched: 6. The CDR3 here is CATPTSVHEQYV. The CDR3 DNA is TGTGCCACCCCCACTAGCGTCCACGAGCAGTACGTC.

This chain joins TRBV18 and TRBJ2-7; 10 positions match TRBD1. This CDR3 region has 15 residues. V shed 3 bases and J 6 bases; nucleotides not matched to a gene: 8. Germline assignment: CDR1 KGHSH and CDR2 LQKENI. CDR3 region: CASSPAGTGVSEQYF. The CDR3 DNA follows: TGTGCCAGCTCACCGGCAGGGACAGGGGTTTCCGAGCAGTACTTC.

The genes are TRBV7-2 and TRBJ2-2; a weak D match, TRBD2 (7 bases). With 3 bases removed from V and 2 bases from J, the gap between germline ends came to 13 bases. Germline loops: CDR1 SGHTA, CDR2 FQGNSA. The CDR3 runs 16 residues. CDR3 loop: CASSFWRGRNTGELFF. For the CDR3, the DNA is TGTGCCAGCAGCTTCTGGCGGGGGCGAAACACCGGGGAGCTGTTTTTT.

The rearrangement uses TRBV7-9 and TRBJ1-1, with D unclear. This CDR3 region has 15 residues. V shed 1 base and J shed 1 base, with 10 bases lying between them. Germline values: CDR1 SEHNR, CDR2 FQNEAQ (reference sequence). CDR3 bases: TGTGCCAGCAGCTTAGGAGACAAAACGAACACTGAAGCTTTCTTT. Residues: CASSLGDKTNTEAFF.

This clone was detected once. The chain employs TRBV5-1 and TRBJ2-5; D may be TRBD2 (5 bases). The CDR3 runs 11 residues. With 6 bases removed from V and 3 bases from J, the gap between germline ends came to 6 bases. Germline lookup yields CDR1 SGHRS and CDR2 YFSETQ. The chain's CDR3 is CASTEEETQYF. The CDR3 DNA reads TGCGCCAGCACGGAGGAAGAGACCCAGTACTTC.

The chain recombines TRBV11-2 with TRBJ1-1; D is uncertain. The V gene's germline CDR1 is SGHAT and CDR2 FQNNGV. The V end lost 2 bases, the J end lost 1 base, and 5 bases lay between the germline ends. CDR3 size: 13 residues. This CDR3 reads CASSLSGNTEAFF. DNA of the CDR3: TGTGCCAGCAGCTTATCGGGGAACACTGAAGCTTTCTTT. Together with reference TRBV11-2 and TRBJ1-1, the CDR3 gives the full variable domain: EAGVAQSPRYKIIEKRQSVAFWCNPISGHATLYWYQQILGQGPKLLIQFQNNGVVDDSQLPKDRFSAERLKGVDSTLKIQPAKLEDSAVYLCASSLSGNTEAFFGQGTRLTVV.

The CDR3 spells CASSLERKAFF. The CDR3 region has the DNA TGTGCCAGCAGCCTCGAGCGGAAGGCTTTCTTT. The chain joins TRBV7-9 to TRBJ1-1; D uncertain. This CDR3 region has 11 residues. V shed 5 bases and J shed 11 bases, with 12 bases lying between them. The germline gives CDR1 SEHNR, CDR2 FQNEAQ (reference sequence).

The chain uses TRBV4-1 and TRBJ2-1, with 7 bases fitting TRBD1. Germline V gene sequence: CDR1 MGHRA, CDR2 YSYEKL. The V gene end was trimmed by 1 base and the J gene end by 7 bases; junction bases not matched to a gene: 7. This CDR3 spans 15 amino acids. CDR3 residues: CASSQGQGPRNEQFF. For the CDR3, the DNA is TGCGCCAGCAGCCAAGGACAGGGCCCGCGGAATGAGCAGTTCTTC.

The chain is built from TRBV5-6 and TRBJ1-1, with D unclear. Germline V gene lookup returns CDR1 SGHDT and CDR2 YYEEEE. CDR3 length: 15 residues. V was clipped by 4 bases and J by 3 bases, with 16 bases between them. For the CDR3, the DNA is TGTGCCAGCAGCCCCAGAATGAGCCGGGACACTGAAGCTTTCTTT. This encodes CASSPRMSRDTEAFF.

The chain joins TRBV7-2 to TRBJ2-2, with TRBD2 matching over 13 bases. After removal of 4 bases from V and 0 bases from J, the junction contained 2 bases not matched to a gene. Germline V gene sequence: CDR1 SGHTA, CDR2 FQGNSA. There are 17 residues in the CDR3. The CDR3 coding sequence is TGTGCCAGCAGCTGGGGACTAGCGGGGACGAACACCGGGGAGCTGTTTTTT. Amino acid sequence: CASSWGLAGTNTGELFF.